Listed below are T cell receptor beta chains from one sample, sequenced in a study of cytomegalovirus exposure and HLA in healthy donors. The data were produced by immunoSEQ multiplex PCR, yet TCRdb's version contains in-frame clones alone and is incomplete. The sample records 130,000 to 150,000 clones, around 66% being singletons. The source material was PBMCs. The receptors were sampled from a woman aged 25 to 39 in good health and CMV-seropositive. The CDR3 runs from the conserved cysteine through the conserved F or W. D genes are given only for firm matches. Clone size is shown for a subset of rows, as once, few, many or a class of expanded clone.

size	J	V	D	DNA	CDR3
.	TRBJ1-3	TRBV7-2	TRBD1	TGTGCCAGCAGCCCTGACAGGGGGTCTGGAAACACCATATATTTT	CASSPDRGSGNTIYF
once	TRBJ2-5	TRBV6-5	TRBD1	TGTGCCAGCACCCACAGGACAGGGGGCGCGAGGACCCAGTACTTC	CASTHRTGGARTQYF
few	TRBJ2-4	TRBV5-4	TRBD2	TGTGCCAGCAGCCTGATGGGGGGGAAAAACATTCAGTACTTC	CASSLMGGKNIQYF
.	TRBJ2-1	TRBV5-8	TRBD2	TGTGCCAGCAGCTTCGGTTGGGCTAGCGGGGGCAATGAGCAGTTCTTC	CASSFGWASGGNEQFF
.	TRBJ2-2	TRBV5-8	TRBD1	TGTGCCAGCAGCAGGGGACAGGCGGTTGCCGGGGAGCTGTTTTTT	CASSRGQAVAGELFF
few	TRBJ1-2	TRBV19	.	TGTGCCAGTAGTATAGGTGCGGCCTACACCTTC	CASSIGAAYTF
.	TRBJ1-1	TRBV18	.	TGTGCCAGCTCACAGGGACATATGAACACTGAAGCTTTCTTT	CASSQGHMNTEAFF
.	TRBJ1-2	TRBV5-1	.	TGCGCCAGCAGCCAGACAACAGGGCCCCTTAACTATGGCTACACCTTC	CASSQTTGPLNYGYTF
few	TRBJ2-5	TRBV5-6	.	TGTGCCAGCAGCTTATTAGCACGGAACCGAGGGGAGACCCAGTACTTC	CASSLLARNRGETQYF
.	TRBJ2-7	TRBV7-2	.	TGTGCCAGCAGCCTACAGGGGGGGGACCTAGGGCTCGAGCAGTACTTC	CASSLQGGDLGLEQYF
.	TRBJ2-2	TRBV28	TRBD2	TGTGCCAGCAGTTTAGTCCTAGCGGGGGCTTCCGGGGAGCTGTTTTTT	CASSLVLAGASGELFF
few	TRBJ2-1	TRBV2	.	TGTGCCAGCAGCCCAGGATACAATGAGCAGTTCTTC	CASSPGYNEQFF
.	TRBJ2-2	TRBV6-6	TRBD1	TGTGCCAGCAGTCCTCAGGGGGCCGGGGAGCTGTTTTTT	CASSPQGAGELFF
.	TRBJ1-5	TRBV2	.	TGTGCCAGCAGTGAAGAGGGCAGGGAAGTTAATCAGCCCCAGCATTTT	CASSEEGREVNQPQHF
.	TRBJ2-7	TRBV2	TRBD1	TGTGCCACCAGGGGGTGGGGACAGGGGGCCTACGAGCAGTACTTC	CATRGWGQGAYEQYF
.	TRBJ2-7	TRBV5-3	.	TGTGCCAGAAGCTTTTACTCTCGCAGGGGCTCCTACGAGCAGTACTTC	CARSFYSRRGSYEQYF
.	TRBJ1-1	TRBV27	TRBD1	TGTGCCAGCAGTGCCTCCAGGGGGACTGAAGCTTTCTTT	CASSASRGTEAFF